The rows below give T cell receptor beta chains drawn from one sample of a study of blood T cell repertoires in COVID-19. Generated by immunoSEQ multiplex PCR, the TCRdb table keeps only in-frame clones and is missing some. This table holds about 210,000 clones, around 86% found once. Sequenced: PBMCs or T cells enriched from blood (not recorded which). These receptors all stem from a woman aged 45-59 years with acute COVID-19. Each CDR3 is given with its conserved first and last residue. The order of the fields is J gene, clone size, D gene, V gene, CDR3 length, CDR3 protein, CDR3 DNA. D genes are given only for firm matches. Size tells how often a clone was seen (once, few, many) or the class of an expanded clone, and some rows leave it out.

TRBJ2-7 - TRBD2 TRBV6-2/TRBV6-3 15 CASSQGLAGFYEQYF TGTGCCAGCAGCCAGGGACTAGCGGGCTTTTACGAGCAGTACTTC
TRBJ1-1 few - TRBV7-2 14 CASSQIHGNTEAFF TGTGCCAGCAGCCAAATACATGGGAACACTGAAGCTTTCTTT
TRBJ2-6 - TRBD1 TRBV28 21 CASSFFGTGKEGSSGANVLTF TGTGCCAGCAGTTTTTTCGGGACAGGGAAGGAGGGCTCATCTGGGGCCAACGTCCTGACTTTC
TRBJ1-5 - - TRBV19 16 CASTVQGTRVRQPQHF TGTGCCAGTACCGTTCAGGGGACCCGCGTTAGGCAGCCCCAGCATTTT
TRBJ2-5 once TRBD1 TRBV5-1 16 CASSLGLPGGGETQYF TGCGCCAGCAGCTTGGGACTCCCAGGGGGCGGGGAGACCCAGTACTTC
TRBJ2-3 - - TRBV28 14 CASSLGQSTDTQYF TGTGCCAGCAGTTTAGGACAGAGCACAGATACGCAGTATTTT
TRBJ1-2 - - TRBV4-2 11 CASSQDQGYTF TGTGCCAGCAGCCAAGATCAAGGCTACACCTTC
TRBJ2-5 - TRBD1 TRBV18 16 CASSPFSRDRKETQYF TGTGCCAGCTCACCTTTTAGCAGGGACAGGAAAGAGACCCAGTACTTC
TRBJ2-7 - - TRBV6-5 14 CASSRLAQNYEQYF TGTGCCAGCAGCCGGCTAGCGCAAAACTACGAGCAGTACTTC
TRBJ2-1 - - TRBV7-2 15 CASSQRGGAYNEQFF TGTGCCAGCAGCCAACGGGGCGGGGCCTACAATGAGCAGTTCTTC
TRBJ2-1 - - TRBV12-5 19 CASGLRLTLDYPVYNEQFF TGTGCTAGTGGTTTAAGGCTGACTTTGGACTACCCCGTCTACAATGAGCAGTTCTTC
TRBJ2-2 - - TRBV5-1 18 CASSPSPTGGEDTGELFF TGCGCCAGCAGCCCATCCCCAACAGGGGGGGAAGACACCGGGGAGCTGTTTTTT
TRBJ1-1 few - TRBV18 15 CASSPTTAQNTEAFF TGTGCCAGCTCACCTACGACAGCTCAGAACACTGAAGCTTTCTTT
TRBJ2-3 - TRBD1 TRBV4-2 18 CASSQESWTGGGADTQYF TGTGCCAGCAGCCAAGAAAGCTGGACAGGGGGAGGAGCAGATACGCAGTATTTT
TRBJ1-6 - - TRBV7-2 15 CASSSGTILPPPLHF TGTGCCAGCAGCTCCGGGACAATCTTACCCCCTCCCCTCCACTTT
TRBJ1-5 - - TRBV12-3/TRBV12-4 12 CASRSAGQPQHF TGTGCCAGCAGGTCAGCGGGTCAGCCCCAGCATTTT
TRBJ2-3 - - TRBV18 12 CASSPFGDTQYF TGTGCCAGCTCACCATTCGGAGATACGCAGTATTTT
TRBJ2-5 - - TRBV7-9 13 CASSLALQETQYF TGTGCCAGCAGTCTTGCCCTACAAGAGACCCAGTACTTC
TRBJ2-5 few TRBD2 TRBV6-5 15 CASGILAGEGETQYF TGTGCCAGCGGTATCCTAGCGGGAGAGGGAGAGACCCAGTACTTC
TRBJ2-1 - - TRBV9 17 CASSAPYWGPTMGEQFF TGTGCCAGCAGCGCTCCCTATTGGGGCCCAACAATGGGTGAGCAGTTCTTC
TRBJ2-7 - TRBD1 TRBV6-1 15 CASSETGQGTYEQYF TGTGCCAGCAGTGAAACCGGACAGGGAACCTACGAGCAGTACTTC
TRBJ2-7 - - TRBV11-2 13 CASSLGTIYEQYF TGTGCCAGCAGCTTAGGGACTATCTACGAGCAGTACTTC
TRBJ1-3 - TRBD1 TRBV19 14 CASTRDSSGNTIYF TGTGCCAGTACTAGGGACAGCTCTGGAAACACCATATATTTT
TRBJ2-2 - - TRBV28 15 CASSRLGSGTGELFF TGTGCCAGCAGTCGTCTAGGTTCGGGCACCGGGGAGCTGTTTTTT
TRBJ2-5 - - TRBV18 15 CASSPPVSEGETQYF TGTGCCAGCTCACCACCGGTGTCCGAGGGAGAGACCCAGTACTTC
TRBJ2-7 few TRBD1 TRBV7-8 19 CASSLEYNQKGATRLEQYF TGTGCCAGCAGCTTAGAGTACAACCAAAAGGGGGCGACAAGACTCGAGCAGTACTTC
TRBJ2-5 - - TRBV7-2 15 CASSPRRVDQETQYF TGTGCCAGCAGCCCAAGGAGGGTGGACCAAGAGACCCAGTACTTC
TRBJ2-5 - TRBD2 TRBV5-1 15 CASSLESSGMETQYF TGCGCCAGCAGCTTGGAGTCTAGCGGGATGGAGACCCAGTACTTC
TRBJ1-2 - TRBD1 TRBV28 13 CASSFGTGDGYTF TGTGCCAGCAGTTTTGGGACAGGGGACGGCTACACCTTC
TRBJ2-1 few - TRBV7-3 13 CASSPIARVEQFF TGTGCCAGCAGCCCGATAGCGAGGGTGGAGCAGTTCTTC
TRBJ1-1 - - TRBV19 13 CASRYRANTEAFF TGTGCCAGTAGGTACAGGGCGAACACTGAAGCTTTCTTT
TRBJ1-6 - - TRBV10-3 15 CAISEEGPYNSPLHF TGTGCCATCAGTGAGGAGGGCCCCTATAATTCACCCCTCCACTTT
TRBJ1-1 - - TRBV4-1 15 CASSQVVRGLVEAFF TGCGCCAGCAGCCAGGTAGTACGAGGACTAGTTGAAGCTTTCTTT
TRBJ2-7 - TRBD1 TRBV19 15 CASSIEGRGPYEQYF TGTGCCAGTAGTATAGAGGGCAGGGGGCCCTACGAGCAGTACTTC
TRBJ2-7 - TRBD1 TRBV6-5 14 CASSKQGYPYEQYF TGTGCCAGCAGTAAACAGGGGTACCCCTACGAGCAGTACTTC
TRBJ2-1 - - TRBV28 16 CASSLVMRNVMNEQFF TGTGCCAGCAGTTTAGTAATGAGGAATGTAATGAATGAGCAGTTCTTC
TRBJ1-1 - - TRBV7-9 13 CASSAGTNTEAFF TGTGCCAGCTCGGCGGGGACGAACACTGAAGCTTTCTTT
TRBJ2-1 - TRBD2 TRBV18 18 CASSPPLGGGSKYNEQFF TGTGCCAGCTCACCACCCTTGGGCGGCGGGAGCAAATACAATGAGCAGTTCTTC
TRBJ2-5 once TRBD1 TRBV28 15 CASSPSGTVQETQYF TGTGCCAGCAGCCCATCAGGGACAGTCCAAGAGACCCAGTACTTC
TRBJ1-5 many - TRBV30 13 CAWNLGGNQPQHF TGTGCCTGGAATCTAGGGGGCAATCAGCCCCAGCATTTT
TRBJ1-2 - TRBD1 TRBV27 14 CASSFGTGGNGYTF TGTGCCAGCAGTTTTGGGACAGGGGGCAATGGCTACACCTTC
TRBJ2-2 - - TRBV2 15 CASRLQTGIPGELFF TGTGCCAGCAGACTTCAAACAGGGATCCCCGGGGAGCTGTTTTTT
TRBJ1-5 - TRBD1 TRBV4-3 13 CASSLNRGQPQHF TGCGCCAGCAGCCTCAACAGGGGGCAGCCCCAGCATTTT
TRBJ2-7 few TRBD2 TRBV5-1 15 CASSLGTSDSYEQYF TGCGCCAGCAGCTTAGGGACTAGCGACTCCTACGAGCAGTACTTC
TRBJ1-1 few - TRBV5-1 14 CASSALGGATEAFF TGCGCCAGCAGCGCCCTGGGGGGAGCAACTGAAGCTTTCTTT
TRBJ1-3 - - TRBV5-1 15 CASSLAGISGNTIYF TGCGCCAGCAGCCTGGCAGGGATTTCGGGAAACACCATATATTTT
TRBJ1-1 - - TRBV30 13 CAWSEQGNTEAFF TGTGCCTGGAGCGAACAGGGAAACACTGAAGCTTTCTTT
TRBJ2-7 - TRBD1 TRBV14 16 CASSHGQGYLFYEQYF TGTGCCAGCAGCCACGGACAGGGGTATTTATTCTACGAGCAGTACTTC
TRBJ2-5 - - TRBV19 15 CASSIFLGAEETQYF TGTGCCAGTAGTATTTTTCTGGGAGCGGAAGAGACCCAGTACTTC
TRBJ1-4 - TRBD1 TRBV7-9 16 CASSQLIYRGGEKLFF TGTGCCAGCAGCCAATTAATATACAGGGGAGGAGAAAAACTGTTTTTT
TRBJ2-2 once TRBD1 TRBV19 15 CASSIQDRGPGELFF TGTGCCAGTAGTATCCAGGACAGGGGGCCCGGGGAGCTGTTTTTT